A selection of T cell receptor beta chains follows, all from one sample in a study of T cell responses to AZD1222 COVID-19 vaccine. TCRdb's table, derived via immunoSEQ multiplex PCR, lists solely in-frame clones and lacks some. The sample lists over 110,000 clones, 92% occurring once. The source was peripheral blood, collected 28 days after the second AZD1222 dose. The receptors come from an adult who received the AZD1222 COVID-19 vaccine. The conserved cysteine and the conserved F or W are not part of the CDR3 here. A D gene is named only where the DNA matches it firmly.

CDR3aa: ASSPPSGTGYGYT; v_gene: TRBV19; d_gene: TRBD1
CDR3aa: ASSLGVDRGHEQY; v_gene: TRBV5-8; d_gene: TRBD1
CDR3aa: ASSLGGATEAF; v_gene: TRBV27; d_gene: .
CDR3aa: ASSPGLAPETQY; v_gene: TRBV5-1; d_gene: TRBD2
CDR3aa: ASSQPHGGFSYEQY; v_gene: TRBV4-1; d_gene: .
CDR3aa: ATSVAGARNEQF; v_gene: TRBV24-1; d_gene: TRBD2
CDR3aa: ASSLRDSSSPLH; v_gene: TRBV5-1; d_gene: TRBD1
CDR3aa: ASSLGPTEPLH; v_gene: TRBV7-9; d_gene: .
CDR3aa: ASSLATGAIGYT; v_gene: TRBV5-5; d_gene: TRBD1
CDR3aa: SVYRMGPSQGYYGYT; v_gene: TRBV29-1; d_gene: .
CDR3aa: ASSPAEDPNEKLF; v_gene: TRBV28; d_gene: .
CDR3aa: ASNLPGVNTEAF; v_gene: TRBV5-8; d_gene: .
CDR3aa: SAWGQGIDPNTEAF; v_gene: TRBV29-1; d_gene: .
CDR3aa: ASSQGSTDTQY; v_gene: TRBV18; d_gene: .
CDR3aa: ASSYGGGVGNEQF; v_gene: TRBV6-6; d_gene: .
CDR3aa: ASSQDLRGGETQY; v_gene: TRBV3-1/TRBV3-2; d_gene: .
CDR3aa: ASSLYVSGPNNEQF; v_gene: TRBV11-2; d_gene: .
CDR3aa: ASSQDWIMEGYT; v_gene: TRBV4-1; d_gene: .
CDR3aa: ASSLSEAGELF; v_gene: TRBV12-3/TRBV12-4; d_gene: .
CDR3aa: ASYSVPPGELF; v_gene: TRBV3-1/TRBV3-2; d_gene: .
CDR3aa: ASSQDLRGEGGYT; v_gene: TRBV3-1/TRBV3-2; d_gene: .
CDR3aa: ASSLRTVYGYT; v_gene: TRBV28; d_gene: .
CDR3aa: ASSPGTNTEAF; v_gene: TRBV18; d_gene: .
CDR3aa: ASSSPGSSGNTIY; v_gene: TRBV28; d_gene: .
CDR3aa: AWSDTGGDEKLF; v_gene: TRBV30; d_gene: TRBD1
CDR3aa: ASSLPPGQVDEKLF; v_gene: TRBV7-6; d_gene: TRBD1
CDR3aa: ASSLAGGVNYGYT; v_gene: TRBV5-4; d_gene: .
CDR3aa: ASTSGTSGTDTQY; v_gene: TRBV2; d_gene: TRBD2
CDR3aa: ASSLADGAETQY; v_gene: TRBV5-5; d_gene: TRBD2
CDR3aa: ASRGTSGGTGELF; v_gene: TRBV27; d_gene: TRBD2
CDR3aa: ASSLVGYYEQY; v_gene: TRBV5-1; d_gene: .
CDR3aa: ASSRGVTYGYT; v_gene: TRBV7-9; d_gene: .
CDR3aa: ASSLSGTANYGYT; v_gene: TRBV7-3; d_gene: TRBD1
CDR3aa: ASSYPVRGRASSPLH; v_gene: TRBV13; d_gene: .
CDR3aa: ASSLSSGTGDTGELF; v_gene: TRBV7-3; d_gene: TRBD1
CDR3aa: ASSPRTGGASGNTIY; v_gene: TRBV18; d_gene: TRBD1
CDR3aa: ATGLNTEAF; v_gene: TRBV15; d_gene: .
CDR3aa: ATASTVVYGYT; v_gene: TRBV7-2; d_gene: .
CDR3aa: ASSAVTGNGYT; v_gene: TRBV2; d_gene: TRBD1
CDR3aa: ATSDYTGFDETQY; v_gene: TRBV24-1; d_gene: .
CDR3aa: ASSVGTGNQPQH; v_gene: TRBV9; d_gene: TRBD1
CDR3aa: ASSLGDSNYGYT; v_gene: TRBV5-1; d_gene: .
CDR3aa: ASSPTRGMPLH; v_gene: TRBV3-1/TRBV3-2; d_gene: .
CDR3aa: ASRWDRGGYT; v_gene: TRBV5-1; d_gene: TRBD1
CDR3aa: ASSTTLIGNQPQH; v_gene: TRBV6-6; d_gene: .
CDR3aa: ASSLSAPPFGYT; v_gene: TRBV27; d_gene: .
CDR3aa: SVGGQGSKNIQY; v_gene: TRBV29-1; d_gene: .
CDR3aa: ATSEGGPYNYGYT; v_gene: TRBV24-1; d_gene: TRBD1
CDR3aa: ASGAGVSSYNEQF; v_gene: TRBV28; d_gene: TRBD2
CDR3aa: ASSQVAGLAGERDNEQF; v_gene: TRBV4-2; d_gene: TRBD2
CDR3aa: ATSDTTNSYNEQF; v_gene: TRBV24-1; d_gene: .
CDR3aa: ASSEAGSRTGVSPLH; v_gene: TRBV6-1; d_gene: TRBD1